Sequencing of this TCR beta chain was carried out in a study of T cells in pancreatic ductal adenocarcinoma. TCRdb keeps only in-frame clones here, not all; method: immunoSEQ multiplex PCR. The sample holds over 90,000 clones, more than 90% seen once. General study findings and limits: Tumor and blood clonality did not differ significantly, about 0.11 versus 0.072.

Remarks on this clone: Its target is unknown.

The CDR3 totals 15 residues. Surgery without prior neoadjuvant therapy was the treatment of the selected pancreatic ductal adenocarcinoma patients. This chain uses TRBV12-1 with TRBJ1-5. TRBV12-1 is a recognized pseudogene. The sample comprised PBMCs. This clonotype was sampled from a human donor with pancreatic ductal adenocarcinoma. The CDR3 DNA reads as TGTGCCAGCAGCTCACTGGAGGGCGGGAGGGAGCCCCAGCATTTT. Translating it yields CASSSLEGGREPQHF.